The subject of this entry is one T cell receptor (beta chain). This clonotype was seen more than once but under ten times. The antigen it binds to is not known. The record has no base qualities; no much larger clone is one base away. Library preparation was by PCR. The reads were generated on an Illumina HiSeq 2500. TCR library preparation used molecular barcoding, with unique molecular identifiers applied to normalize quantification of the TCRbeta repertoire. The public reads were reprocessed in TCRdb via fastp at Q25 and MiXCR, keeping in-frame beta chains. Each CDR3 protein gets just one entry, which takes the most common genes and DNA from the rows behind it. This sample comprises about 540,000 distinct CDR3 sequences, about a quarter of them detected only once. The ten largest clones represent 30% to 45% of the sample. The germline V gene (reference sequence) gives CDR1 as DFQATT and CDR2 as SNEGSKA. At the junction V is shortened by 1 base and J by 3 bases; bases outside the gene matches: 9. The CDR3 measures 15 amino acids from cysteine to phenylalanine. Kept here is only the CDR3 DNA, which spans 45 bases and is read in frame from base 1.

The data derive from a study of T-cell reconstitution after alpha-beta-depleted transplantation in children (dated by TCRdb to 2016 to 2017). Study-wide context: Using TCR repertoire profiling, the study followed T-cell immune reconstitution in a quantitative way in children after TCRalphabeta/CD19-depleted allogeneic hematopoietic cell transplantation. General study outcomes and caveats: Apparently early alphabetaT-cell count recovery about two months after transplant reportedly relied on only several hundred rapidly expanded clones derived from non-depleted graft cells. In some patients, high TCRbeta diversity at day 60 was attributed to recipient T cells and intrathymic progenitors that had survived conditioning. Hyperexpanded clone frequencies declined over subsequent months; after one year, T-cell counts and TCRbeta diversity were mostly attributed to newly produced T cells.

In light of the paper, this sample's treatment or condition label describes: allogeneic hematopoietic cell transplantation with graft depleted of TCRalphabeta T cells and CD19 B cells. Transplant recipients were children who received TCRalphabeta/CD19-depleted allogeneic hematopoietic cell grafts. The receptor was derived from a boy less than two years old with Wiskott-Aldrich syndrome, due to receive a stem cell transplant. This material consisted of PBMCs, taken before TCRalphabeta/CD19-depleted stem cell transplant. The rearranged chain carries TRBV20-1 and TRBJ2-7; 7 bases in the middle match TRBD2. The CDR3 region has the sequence CSARGGTTIDYEQYF. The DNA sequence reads TGCAGTGCTAGAGGCGGGACTACTATCGACTACGAGCAGTACTTC.